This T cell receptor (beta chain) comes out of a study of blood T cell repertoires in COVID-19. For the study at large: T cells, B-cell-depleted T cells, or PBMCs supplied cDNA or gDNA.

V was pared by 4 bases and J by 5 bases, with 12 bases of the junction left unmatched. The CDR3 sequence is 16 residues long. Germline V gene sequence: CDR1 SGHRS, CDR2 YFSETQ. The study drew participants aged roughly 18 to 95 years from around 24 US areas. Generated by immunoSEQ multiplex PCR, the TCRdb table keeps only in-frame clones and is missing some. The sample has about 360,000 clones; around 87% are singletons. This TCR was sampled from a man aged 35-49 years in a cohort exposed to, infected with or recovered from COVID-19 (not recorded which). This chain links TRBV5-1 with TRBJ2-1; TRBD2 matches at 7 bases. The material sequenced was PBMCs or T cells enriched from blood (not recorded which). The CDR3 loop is CASSPSLGGGNNEQFF. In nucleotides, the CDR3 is TGCGCCAGCAGCCCGTCCCTGGGGGGAGGGAACAATGAGCAGTTCTTC. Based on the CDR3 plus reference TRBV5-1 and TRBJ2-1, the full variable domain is KAGVTQTPRYLIKTRGQQVTLSCSPISGHRSVSWYQQTPGQGLQFLFEYFSETQRNKGNFPGRFSGRQFSNSRSEMNVSTLELGDSALYLCASSPSLGGGNNEQFFGPGTRLTVL.